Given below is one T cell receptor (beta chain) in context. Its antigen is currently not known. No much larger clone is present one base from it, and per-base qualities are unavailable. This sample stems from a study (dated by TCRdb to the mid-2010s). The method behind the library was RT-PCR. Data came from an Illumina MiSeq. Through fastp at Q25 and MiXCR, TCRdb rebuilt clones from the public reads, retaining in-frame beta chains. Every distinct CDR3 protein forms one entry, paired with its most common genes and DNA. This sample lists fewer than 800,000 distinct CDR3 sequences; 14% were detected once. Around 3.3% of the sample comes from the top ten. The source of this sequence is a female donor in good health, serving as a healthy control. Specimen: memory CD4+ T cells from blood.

In nucleotides, the sequence is TGTGCCAGCAGCCAAGTCGTGGGGGACCTTCCAGCTTTCTTT. Its protein reads: CASSQVVGDLPAFF. The sequence links TRBV3-1 to TRBJ1-1; D gene: possibly TRBD1, on 5 matching bases. In the germline V gene (reference sequence), CDR1 corresponds to LGHDT and CDR2 to YNNKEL. Counted from cysteine to phenylalanine, this CDR3 has 14 amino acids. This entry keeps only the CDR3 DNA: 42 bases, framed from base 1. V loses 1 base, J loses 10 bases, and the germline ends lie 16 bases apart. Outside the CDR3, residues come from the reference TRBV3-1 and TRBJ1-1 proteins, so the full variable domain is: DTAVSQTPKYLVTQMGNDKSIKCEQNLGHDTMYWYKQDSKKFLKIMFSYNNKELIINETVPNRFSPKSPDKAHLNLHINSLELGDSAVYFCASSQVVGDLPAFFGQGTRLTVV.